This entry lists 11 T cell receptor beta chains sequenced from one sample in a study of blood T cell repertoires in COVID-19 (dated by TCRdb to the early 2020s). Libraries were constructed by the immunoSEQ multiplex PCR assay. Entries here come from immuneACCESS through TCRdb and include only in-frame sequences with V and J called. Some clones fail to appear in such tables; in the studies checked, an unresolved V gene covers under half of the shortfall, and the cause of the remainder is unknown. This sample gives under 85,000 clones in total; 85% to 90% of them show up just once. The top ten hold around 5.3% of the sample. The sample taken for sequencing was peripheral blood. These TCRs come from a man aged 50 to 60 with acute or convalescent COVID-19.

The CDR3 DNA follows: TGTGCCAGCTGGGACAGTCCTAGGGCCCAGCATTTT. As protein: CASWDSPRAQHF. The chain employs TRBV27 and TRBJ1-5; 7 positions agree with TRBD1. Unmatched junction bases numbered 9, after V lost 8 bases and J lost 11 bases. Germline V lookup: CDR1 MNHEY, CDR2 SMNVEV (reference sequence). The CDR3 has 12 residues.

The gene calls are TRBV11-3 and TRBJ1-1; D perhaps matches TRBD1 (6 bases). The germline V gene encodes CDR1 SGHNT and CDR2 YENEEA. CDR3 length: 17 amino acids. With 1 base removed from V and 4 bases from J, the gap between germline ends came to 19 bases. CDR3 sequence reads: CASSLGSRGIWSTEAFF. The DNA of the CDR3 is TGTGCCAGCAGCTTAGGTTCCAGGGGTATCTGGAGCACTGAAGCTTTCTTT.

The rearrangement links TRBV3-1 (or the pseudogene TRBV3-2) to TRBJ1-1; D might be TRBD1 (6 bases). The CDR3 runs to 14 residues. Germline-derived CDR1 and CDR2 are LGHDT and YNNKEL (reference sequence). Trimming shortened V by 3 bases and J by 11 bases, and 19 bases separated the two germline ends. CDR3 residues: CASSQGTSVGRAFF. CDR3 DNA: TGTGCCAGCAGCCAGGGGACATCCGTAGGCCGGGCTTTCTTT.

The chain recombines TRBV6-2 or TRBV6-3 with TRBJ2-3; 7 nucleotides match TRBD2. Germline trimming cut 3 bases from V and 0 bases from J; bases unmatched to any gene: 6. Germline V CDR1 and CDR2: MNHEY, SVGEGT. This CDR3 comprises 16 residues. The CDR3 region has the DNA TGTGCCAGCAGTTATCCGGCTAGCGGTAGCACAGATACGCAGTATTTT. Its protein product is CASSYPASGSTDTQYF.

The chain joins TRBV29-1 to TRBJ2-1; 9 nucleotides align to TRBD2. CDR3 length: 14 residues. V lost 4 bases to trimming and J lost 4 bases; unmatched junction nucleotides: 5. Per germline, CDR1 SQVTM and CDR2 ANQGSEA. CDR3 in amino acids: CSVVWTSAYNEQFF. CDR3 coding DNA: TGCAGCGTTGTCTGGACTAGCGCGTACAATGAGCAGTTCTTC.

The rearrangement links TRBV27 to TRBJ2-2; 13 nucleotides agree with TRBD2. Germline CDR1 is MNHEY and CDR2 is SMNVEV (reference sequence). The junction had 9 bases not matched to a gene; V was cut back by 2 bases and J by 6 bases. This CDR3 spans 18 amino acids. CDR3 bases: TGTGCCAGCAGTTTAACCCGACTAGCGGGAGGTCGGTCCGGGGAGCTGTTTTTT. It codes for CASSLTRLAGGRSGELFF.

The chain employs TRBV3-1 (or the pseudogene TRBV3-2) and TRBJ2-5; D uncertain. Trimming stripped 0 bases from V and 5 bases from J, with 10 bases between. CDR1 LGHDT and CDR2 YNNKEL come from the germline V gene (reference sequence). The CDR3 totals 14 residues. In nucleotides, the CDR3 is TGTGCCAGCAGCCAAGATACACCGAGGGAGACCCAGTACTTC. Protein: CASSQDTPRETQYF.

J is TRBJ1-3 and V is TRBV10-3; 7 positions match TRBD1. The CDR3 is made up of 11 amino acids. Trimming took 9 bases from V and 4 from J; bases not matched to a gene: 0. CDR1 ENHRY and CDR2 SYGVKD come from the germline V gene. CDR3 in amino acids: CAMDRGNTIYF. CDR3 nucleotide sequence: TGTGCCATGGACAGGGGAAACACCATATATTTT.

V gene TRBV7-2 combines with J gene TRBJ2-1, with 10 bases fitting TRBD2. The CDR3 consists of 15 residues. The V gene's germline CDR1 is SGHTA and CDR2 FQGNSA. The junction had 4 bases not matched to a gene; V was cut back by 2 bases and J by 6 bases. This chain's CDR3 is CASSLIPSGSNEQFF. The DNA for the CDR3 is TGTGCCAGCAGCTTAATCCCTAGCGGGAGCAATGAGCAGTTCTTC.

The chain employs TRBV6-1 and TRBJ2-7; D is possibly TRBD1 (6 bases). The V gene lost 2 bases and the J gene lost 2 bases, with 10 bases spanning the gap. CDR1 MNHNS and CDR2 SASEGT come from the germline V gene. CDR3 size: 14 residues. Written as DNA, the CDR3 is TGTGCCAGCAGTGAAAGGGACATCCCCTACGAGCAGTACTTC. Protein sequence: CASSERDIPYEQYF.

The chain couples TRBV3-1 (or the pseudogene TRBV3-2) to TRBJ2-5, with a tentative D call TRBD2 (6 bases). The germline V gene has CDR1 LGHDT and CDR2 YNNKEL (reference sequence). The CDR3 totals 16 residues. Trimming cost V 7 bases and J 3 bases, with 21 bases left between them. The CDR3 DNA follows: TGTGCCAGCAACCTCCTGGCTGGCGGGGCCGAAGAGACCCAGTACTTC. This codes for CASNLLAGGAEETQYF.